A selection of T cell receptor beta chains follows, all from one sample in a study of blood T cell repertoires in COVID-19. Assay: immunoSEQ multiplex PCR; the TCRdb copy retains only in-frame clones and omits some. The sample has fewer than 500,000 clones; roughly 90% are singletons. Sample: PBMCs or T cells enriched from blood (not recorded which). The receptor source for this set is a woman aged 18-29 years who had recovered from COVID-19. The CDR3 runs from the conserved cysteine through the conserved F or W. Fields, in order: V gene, J gene, CDR3 protein.

>TRBV7-8|TRBJ1-4
CASSLGGSYAEKLFF
>TRBV19|TRBJ1-1
CASSINRWQAGEAFF
>TRBV7-7|TRBJ1-4
CASSAGTGVGEKLFF
>TRBV6-5|TRBJ1-1
CASSYLTPGAEAFF
>TRBV3-1/TRBV3-2|TRBJ1-2
CASSQTTVFPGYTF
>TRBV18|TRBJ1-5
CASSPRQGGNQPQHF
>TRBV5-4|TRBJ2-1
CASSLQRSSYNEQFF
>TRBV6-5|TRBJ1-2
CASRISGTDYGYTF
>TRBV6-5|TRBJ1-4
CASRRDEKLFF
>TRBV10-3|TRBJ2-3
CAIQPTSGGADTQYF
>TRBV11-3|TRBJ1-3
CASSQGQVNSGNTIYF
>TRBV3-1/TRBV3-2|TRBJ2-5
CASSRGGSSGGGETQYF
>TRBV5-1|TRBJ1-2
CASSSTPDRAGYGYTF
>TRBV6-5|TRBJ2-2
CASSLSTGGGTGELFF
>TRBV19|TRBJ2-5
CASSVGLADAQGETQYF
>TRBV14|TRBJ1-1
CASSRPPGKNTEAFF
>TRBV3-1/TRBV3-2|TRBJ2-7
CASSQSTTQTYEQYF
>TRBV28|TRBJ1-6
CASSPGQGGSPLHF